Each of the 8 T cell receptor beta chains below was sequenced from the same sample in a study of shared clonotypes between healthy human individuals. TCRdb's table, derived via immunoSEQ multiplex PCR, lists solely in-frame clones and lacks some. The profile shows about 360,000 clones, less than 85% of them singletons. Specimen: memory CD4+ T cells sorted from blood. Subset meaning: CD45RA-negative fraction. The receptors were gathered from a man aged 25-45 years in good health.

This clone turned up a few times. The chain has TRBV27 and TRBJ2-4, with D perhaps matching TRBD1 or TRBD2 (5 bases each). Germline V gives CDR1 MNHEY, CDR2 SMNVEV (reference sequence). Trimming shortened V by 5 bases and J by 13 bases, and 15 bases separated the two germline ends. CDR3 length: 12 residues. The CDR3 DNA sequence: TGTGCCAGCAGTCCGAATGGGGGACCACAGTACTTC. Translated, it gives CASSPNGGPQYF.

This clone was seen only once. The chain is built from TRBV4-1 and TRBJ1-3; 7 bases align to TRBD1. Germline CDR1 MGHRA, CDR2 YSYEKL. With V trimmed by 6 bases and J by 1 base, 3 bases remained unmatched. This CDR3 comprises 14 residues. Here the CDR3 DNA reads TGCGCCAGCAGGCAACAGGGGTCTGGAAACACCATATATTTT. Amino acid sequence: CASRQQGSGNTIYF.

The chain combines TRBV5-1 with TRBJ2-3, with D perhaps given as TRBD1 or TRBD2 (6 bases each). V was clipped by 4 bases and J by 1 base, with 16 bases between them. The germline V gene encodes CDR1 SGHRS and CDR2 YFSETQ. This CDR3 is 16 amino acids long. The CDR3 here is CASSELTGAGTDTQYF. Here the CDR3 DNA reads TGCGCCAGCAGCGAACTTACGGGGGCCGGCACAGATACGCAGTATTTT.

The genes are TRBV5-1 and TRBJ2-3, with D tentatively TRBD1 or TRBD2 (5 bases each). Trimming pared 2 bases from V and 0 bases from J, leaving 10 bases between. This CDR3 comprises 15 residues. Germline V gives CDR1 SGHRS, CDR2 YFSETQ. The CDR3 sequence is CASSFRDGSTDTQYF. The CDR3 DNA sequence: TGCGCCAGCAGCTTCCGGGACGGAAGCACAGATACGCAGTATTTT.

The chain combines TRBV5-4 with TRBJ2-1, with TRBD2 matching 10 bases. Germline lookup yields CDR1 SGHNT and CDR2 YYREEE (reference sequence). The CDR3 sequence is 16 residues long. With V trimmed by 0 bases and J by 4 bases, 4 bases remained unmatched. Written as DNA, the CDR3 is TGTGCCAGCAGCTTGGCGGTACTAGCGGGGTACAATGAGCAGTTCTTC. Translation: CASSLAVLAGYNEQFF.

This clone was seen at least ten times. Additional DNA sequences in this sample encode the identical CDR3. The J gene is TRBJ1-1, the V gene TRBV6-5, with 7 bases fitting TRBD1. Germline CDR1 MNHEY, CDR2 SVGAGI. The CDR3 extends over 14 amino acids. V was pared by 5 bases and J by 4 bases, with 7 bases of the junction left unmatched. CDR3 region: CASSEVGGGTEAFF. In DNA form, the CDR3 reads TGTGCCAGCAGTGAAGTAGGGGGCGGCACTGAAGCTTTCTTT.

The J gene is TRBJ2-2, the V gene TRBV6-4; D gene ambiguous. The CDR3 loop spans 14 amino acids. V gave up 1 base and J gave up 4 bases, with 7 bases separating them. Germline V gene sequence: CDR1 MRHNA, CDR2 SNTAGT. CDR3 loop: CASSDWSGTGELFF. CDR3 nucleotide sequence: TGTGCCAGCAGTGACTGGTCTGGCACCGGGGAGCTGTTTTTT.

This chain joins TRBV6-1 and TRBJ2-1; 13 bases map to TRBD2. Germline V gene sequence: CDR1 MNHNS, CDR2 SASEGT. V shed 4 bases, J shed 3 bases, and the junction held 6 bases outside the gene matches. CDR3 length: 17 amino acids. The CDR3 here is CASSAQRTSGSYNEQFF. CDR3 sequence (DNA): TGTGCCAGCAGTGCACAACGGACTAGCGGGAGCTACAATGAGCAGTTCTTC.